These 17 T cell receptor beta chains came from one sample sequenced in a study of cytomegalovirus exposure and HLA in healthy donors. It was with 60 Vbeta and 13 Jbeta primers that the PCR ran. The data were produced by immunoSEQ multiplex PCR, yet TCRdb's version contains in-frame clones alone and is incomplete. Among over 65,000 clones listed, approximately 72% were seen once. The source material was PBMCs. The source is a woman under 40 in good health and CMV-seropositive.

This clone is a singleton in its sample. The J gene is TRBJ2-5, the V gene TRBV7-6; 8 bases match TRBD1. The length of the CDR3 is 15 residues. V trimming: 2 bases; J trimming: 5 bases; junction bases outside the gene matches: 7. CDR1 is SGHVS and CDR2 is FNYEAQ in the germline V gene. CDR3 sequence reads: CASSLQGASAETQYF. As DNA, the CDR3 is TGTGCCAGCAGCTTACAGGGGGCGTCGGCCGAGACCCAGTACTTC. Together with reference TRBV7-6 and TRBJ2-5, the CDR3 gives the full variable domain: GAGVSQSPRYKVTKRGQDVALRCDPISGHVSLYWYRQALGQGPEFLTYFNYEAQQDKSGLPNDRFSAERPEGSISTLTIQRTEQRDSAMYRCASSLQGASAETQYFGPGTRLLVL.

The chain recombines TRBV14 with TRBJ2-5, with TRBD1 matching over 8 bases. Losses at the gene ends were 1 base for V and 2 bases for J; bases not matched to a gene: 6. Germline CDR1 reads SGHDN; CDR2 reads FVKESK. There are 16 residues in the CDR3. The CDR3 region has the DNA TGTGCCAGCAGCCAAGGTACAGGGGGGAGGCAAGAGACCCAGTACTTC. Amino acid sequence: CASSQGTGGRQETQYF.

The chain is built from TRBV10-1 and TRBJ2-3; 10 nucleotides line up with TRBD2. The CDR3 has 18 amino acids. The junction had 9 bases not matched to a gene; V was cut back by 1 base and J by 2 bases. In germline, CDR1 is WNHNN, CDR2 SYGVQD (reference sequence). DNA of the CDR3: TGCGCCAGCAGTGAGTGGACTAGCGGAGAGGACTTCACAGATACGCAGTATTTT. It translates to CASSEWTSGEDFTDTQYF.

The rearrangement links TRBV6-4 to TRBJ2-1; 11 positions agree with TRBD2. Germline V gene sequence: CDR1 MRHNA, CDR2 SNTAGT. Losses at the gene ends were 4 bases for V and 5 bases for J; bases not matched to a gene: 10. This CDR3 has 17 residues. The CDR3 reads CASSAGLADSGHNEQFF. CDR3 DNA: TGTGCCAGCAGTGCGGGACTAGCGGACTCAGGGCACAATGAGCAGTTCTTC.

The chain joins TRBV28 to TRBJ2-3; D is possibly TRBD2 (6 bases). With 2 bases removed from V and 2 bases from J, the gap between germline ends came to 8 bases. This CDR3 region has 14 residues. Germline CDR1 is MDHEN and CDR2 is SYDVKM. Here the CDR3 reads CASSLLANTDTQYF. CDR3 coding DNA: TGTGCCAGCAGTTTACTAGCGAACACAGATACGCAGTATTTT.

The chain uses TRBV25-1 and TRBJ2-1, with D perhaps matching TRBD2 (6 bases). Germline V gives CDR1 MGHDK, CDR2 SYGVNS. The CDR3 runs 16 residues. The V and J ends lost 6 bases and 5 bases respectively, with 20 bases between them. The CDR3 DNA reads TGTGCCAGCAGCGAACGGGGGAGGAGCGGAAACAATGAGCAGTTCTTC. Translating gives CASSERGRSGNNEQFF. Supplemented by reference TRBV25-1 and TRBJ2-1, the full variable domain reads EADIYQTPRYLVIGTGKKITLECSQTMGHDKMYWYQQDPGMELHLIHYSYGVNSTEKGDLSSESTVSRIRTEHFPLTLESARPSHTSQYLCASSERGRSGNNEQFFGPGTRLTVL.

CDR3 bases: TGTGCCAGCAGTTTTCAAACTAGCGGGAGTATCGGGTCTCGAGAGCAGTACTTC. It encodes CASSFQTSGSIGSREQYF. This rearrangement joins TRBV28 to TRBJ2-7; 11 bases line up with TRBD2. The CDR3 contains 18 residues. The V segment lost 3 bases and the J segment 7 bases; nucleotides outside the gene matches: 17. Germline V gene data show CDR1 as MDHEN and CDR2 as SYDVKM.

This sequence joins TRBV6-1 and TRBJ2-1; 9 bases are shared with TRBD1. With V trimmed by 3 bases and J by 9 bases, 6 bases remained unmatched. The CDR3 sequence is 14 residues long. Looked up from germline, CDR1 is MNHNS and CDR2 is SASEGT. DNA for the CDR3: TGTGCCAGCAGTGATGGGACAGGGCGAGGTGAGCAGTTCTTC. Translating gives CASSDGTGRGEQFF.

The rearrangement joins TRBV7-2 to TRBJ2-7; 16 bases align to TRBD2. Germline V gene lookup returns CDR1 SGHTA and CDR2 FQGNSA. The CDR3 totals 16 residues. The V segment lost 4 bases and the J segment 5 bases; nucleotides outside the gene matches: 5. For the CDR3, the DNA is TGTGCCAGCAGCTCGGGACTAGCGGGAGGGCGCGACGAGCAGTACTTC. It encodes CASSSGLAGGRDEQYF.

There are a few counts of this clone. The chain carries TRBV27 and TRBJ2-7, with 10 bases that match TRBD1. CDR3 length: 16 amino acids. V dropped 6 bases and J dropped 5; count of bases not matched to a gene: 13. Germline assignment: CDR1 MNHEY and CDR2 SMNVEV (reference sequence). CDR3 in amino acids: CASSPTPRGQGNEQYF. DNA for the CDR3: TGTGCCAGCAGCCCCACCCCCCGGGGACAGGGGAACGAGCAGTACTTC.

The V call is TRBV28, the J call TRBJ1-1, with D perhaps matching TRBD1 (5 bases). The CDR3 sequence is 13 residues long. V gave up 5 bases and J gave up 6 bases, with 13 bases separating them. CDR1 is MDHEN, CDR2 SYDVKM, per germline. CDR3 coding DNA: TGTGCCAGCAGTCGCTGGGGCTTCGCTGAAGCTTTCTTT. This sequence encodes CASSRWGFAEAFF.

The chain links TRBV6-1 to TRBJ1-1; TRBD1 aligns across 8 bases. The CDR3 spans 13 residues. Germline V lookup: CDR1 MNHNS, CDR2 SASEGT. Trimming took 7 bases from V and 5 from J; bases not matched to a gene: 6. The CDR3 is CASTGQGGTEAFF. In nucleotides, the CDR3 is TGTGCCAGCACTGGACAGGGAGGAACTGAAGCTTTCTTT.

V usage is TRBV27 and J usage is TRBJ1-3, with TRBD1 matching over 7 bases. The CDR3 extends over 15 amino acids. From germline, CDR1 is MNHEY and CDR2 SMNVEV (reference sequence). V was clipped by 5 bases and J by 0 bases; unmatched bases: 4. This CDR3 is CASSPTGPSGNTIYF. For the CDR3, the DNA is TGTGCCAGCAGTCCGACAGGGCCCTCTGGAAACACCATATATTTT.

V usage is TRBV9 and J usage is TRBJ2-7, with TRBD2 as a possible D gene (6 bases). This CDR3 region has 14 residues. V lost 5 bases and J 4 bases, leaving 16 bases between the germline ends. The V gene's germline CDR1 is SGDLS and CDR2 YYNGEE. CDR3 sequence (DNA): TGTGCCAGCAGTCGTGGCGGGATGGGATACGAGCAGTACTTC. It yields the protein CASSRGGMGYEQYF. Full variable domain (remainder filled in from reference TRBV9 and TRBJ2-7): DSGVTQTPKHLITATGQRVTLRCSPRSGDLSVYWYQQSLDQGLQFLIQYYNGEERAKGNILERFSAQQFPDLHSELNLSSLELGDSALYFCASSRGGMGYEQYFGPGTRLTVT.

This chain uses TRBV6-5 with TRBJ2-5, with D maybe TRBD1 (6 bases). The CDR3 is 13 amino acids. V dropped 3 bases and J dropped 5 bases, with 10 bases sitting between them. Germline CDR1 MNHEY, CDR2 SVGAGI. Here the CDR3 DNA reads TGTGCCAGCAGTTATGGACAGTACGAGACCCAGTACTTC. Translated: CASSYGQYETQYF.

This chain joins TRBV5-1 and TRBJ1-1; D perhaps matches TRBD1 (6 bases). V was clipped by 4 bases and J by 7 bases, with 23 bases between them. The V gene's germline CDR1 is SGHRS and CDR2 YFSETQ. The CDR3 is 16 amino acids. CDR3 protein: CASSLYGGVRTVEAFF. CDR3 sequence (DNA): TGCGCCAGCAGCCTGTACGGGGGGGTTAGGACAGTTGAAGCTTTCTTT. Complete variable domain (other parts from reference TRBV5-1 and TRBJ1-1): KAGVTQTPRYLIKTRGQQVTLSCSPISGHRSVSWYQQTPGQGLQFLFEYFSETQRNKGNFPGRFSGRQFSNSRSEMNVSTLELGDSALYLCASSLYGGVRTVEAFFGQGTRLTVV.

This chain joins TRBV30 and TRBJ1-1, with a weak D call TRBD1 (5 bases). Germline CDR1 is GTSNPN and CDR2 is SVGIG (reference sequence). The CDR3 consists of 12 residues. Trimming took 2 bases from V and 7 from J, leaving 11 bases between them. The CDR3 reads CAWSRSGREAFF. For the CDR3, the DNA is TGTGCCTGGAGTCGGTCAGGGCGTGAAGCTTTCTTT.